The T cell receptor (beta chain) under discussion was sequenced for a study of T cell changes during pregnancy in multiple sclerosis. This CDR3 contains 14 residues. The V gene lost 4 bases and the J gene lost 2 bases, with 9 bases spanning the gap. Germline assignment: CDR1 MGHRA and CDR2 YSYEKL. Assay: immunoSEQ multiplex PCR; the TCRdb copy retains only in-frame clones and omits some. Of 35,000 to 55,000 clones in the sample, more than 75% were seen once. The chain employs TRBV4-1 and TRBJ1-3; D not resolved. The TCR originated in a female donor in good health, enrolled as a control in a pregnancy study. Material: CD8+ T cells from peripheral blood mononuclear cells, obtained after pregnancy. CDR3 in amino acids: CASSPGVAGNTIYF. CDR3 nucleotides: TGCGCCAGCAGCCCGGGAGTAGCTGGAAACACCATATATTTT.